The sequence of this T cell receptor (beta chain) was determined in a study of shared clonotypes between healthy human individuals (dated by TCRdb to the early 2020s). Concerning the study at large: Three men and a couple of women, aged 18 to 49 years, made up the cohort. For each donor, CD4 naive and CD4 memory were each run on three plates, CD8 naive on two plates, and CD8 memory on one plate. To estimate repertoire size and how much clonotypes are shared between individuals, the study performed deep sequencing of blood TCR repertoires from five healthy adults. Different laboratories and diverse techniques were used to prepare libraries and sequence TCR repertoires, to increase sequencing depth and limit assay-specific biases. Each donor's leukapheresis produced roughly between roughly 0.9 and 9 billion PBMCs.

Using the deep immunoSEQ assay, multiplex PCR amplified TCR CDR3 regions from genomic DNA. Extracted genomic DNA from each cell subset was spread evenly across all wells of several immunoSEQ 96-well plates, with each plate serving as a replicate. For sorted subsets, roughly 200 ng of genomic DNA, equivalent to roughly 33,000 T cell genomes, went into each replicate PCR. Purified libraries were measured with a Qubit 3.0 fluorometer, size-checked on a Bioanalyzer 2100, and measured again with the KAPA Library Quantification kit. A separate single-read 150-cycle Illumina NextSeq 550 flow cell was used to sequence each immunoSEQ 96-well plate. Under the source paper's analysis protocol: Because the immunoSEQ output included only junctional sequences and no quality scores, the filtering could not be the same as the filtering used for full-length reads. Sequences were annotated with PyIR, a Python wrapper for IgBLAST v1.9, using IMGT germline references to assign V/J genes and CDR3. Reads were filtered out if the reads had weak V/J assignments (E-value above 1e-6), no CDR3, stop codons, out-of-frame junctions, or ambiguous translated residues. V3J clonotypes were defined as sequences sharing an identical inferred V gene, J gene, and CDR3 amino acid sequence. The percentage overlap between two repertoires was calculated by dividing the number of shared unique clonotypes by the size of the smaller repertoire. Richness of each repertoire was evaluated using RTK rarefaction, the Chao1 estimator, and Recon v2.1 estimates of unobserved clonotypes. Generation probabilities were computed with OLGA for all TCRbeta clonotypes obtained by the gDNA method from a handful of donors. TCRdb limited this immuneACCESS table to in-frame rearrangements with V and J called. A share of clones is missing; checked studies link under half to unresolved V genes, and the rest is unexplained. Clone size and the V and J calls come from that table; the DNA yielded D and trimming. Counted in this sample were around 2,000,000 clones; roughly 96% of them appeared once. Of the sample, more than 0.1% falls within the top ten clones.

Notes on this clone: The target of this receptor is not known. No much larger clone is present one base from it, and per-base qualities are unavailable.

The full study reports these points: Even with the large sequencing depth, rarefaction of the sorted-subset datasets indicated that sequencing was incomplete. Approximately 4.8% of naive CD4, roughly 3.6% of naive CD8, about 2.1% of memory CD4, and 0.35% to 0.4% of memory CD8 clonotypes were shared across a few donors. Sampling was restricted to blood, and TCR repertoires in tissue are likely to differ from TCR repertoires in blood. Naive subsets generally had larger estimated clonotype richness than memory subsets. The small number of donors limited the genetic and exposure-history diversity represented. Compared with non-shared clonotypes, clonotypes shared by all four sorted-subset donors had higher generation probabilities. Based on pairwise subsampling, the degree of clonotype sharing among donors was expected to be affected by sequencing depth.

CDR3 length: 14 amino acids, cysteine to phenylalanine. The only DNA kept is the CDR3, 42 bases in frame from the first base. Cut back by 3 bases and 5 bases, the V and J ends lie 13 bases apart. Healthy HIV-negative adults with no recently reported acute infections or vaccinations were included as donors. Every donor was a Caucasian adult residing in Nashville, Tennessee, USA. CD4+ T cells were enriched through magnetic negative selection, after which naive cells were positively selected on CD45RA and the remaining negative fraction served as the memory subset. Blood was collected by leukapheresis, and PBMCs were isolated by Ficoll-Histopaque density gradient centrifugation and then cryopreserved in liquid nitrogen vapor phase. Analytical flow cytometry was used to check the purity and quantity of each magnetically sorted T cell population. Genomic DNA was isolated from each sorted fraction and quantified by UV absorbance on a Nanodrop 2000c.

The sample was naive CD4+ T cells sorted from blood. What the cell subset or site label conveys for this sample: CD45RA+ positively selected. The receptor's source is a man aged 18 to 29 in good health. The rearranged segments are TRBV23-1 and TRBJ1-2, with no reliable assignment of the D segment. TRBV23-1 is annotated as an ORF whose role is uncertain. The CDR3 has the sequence CASSQTYPFYGYTF. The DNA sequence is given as TGCGCCAGCAGTCAGACATACCCTTTTTATGGCTACACCTTC.